The following is a TCR beta chain sequence with its context. Measured with immunoSEQ multiplex PCR; TCRdb has only the in-frame clones, and not every one. There are 65,000 to 80,000 clones in the sample; about 95% occur only once, and 1.5% to 2% lies in the top ten. The sample belongs to a study of cytomegalovirus exposure and HLA in healthy donors. The CDR3 is 16 residues long. Germline V lookup: CDR1 LGHNA, CDR2 YNFKEQ. The junction had 3 bases not matched to a gene; V was cut back by 3 bases and J by 4 bases. The sequenced sample was PBMCs. V is TRBV4-2 and J is TRBJ2-2; 12 bases are a match to TRBD1. This receptor was identified in a woman in her late teens or twenties in good health and CMV-seropositive. CDR3 nucleotide sequence: TGTGCCAGCAGCCAGGGGACAGGGGGCTTCACCGGGGAGCTGTTTTTT. It encodes CASSQGTGGFTGELFF.